One sample yielded the 30 T cell receptor beta chains listed below, sequenced in a study of blood T cell repertoires in COVID-19. Profiling relied on immunoSEQ multiplex PCR, and the TCRdb table lists in-frame clones only, not all of them. The table records more than 90,000 clones, about 86% of them present only once. Sequencing input: peripheral blood. The receptors shown here come from a man between 60 and 75 years old with acute or convalescent COVID-19.

The V call is TRBV21-1, the J call TRBJ1-2; the table names TRBD1, a call not compared with the DNA. TRBV21-1 is a pseudogene segment. CDR3 length: 17 amino acids. The CDR3 coding sequence is TGTGCCAGCAGCAAAGTTTACAGGGGCTCGGGAAGCGATGGCTACACCTTC. This codes for CASSKVYRGSGSDGYTF.

The chain joins TRBV7-2 to TRBJ2-3, with TRBD1 as a possible D gene (5 bases). The V and J ends lost 2 bases and 6 bases respectively, with 12 bases between them. This CDR3 contains 14 residues. Germline CDR1 reads SGHTA; CDR2 reads FQGNSA. The CDR3 sequence is CASSLLQGGDTQYF. CDR3 DNA sequence: TGTGCCAGCAGCTTATTGCAGGGTGGGGATACGCAGTATTTT.

The V and J genes are TRBV7-9 and TRBJ1-5, with a possible D match to TRBD1 (6 bases). The CDR3 runs to 15 residues. CDR1 and CDR2 (germline): SEHNR, FQNEAQ (reference sequence). With 5 bases removed from V and 4 bases from J, the gap between germline ends came to 15 bases. The chain's CDR3 is CASSGEGERNQPQHF. DNA of the CDR3: TGTGCCAGCAGCGGGGAGGGGGAGAGAAATCAGCCCCAGCATTTT.

The chain joins TRBV28 to TRBJ2-7, with 7 bases matching TRBD2. The germline CDR1 and CDR2 sequences are MDHEN and SYDVKM. CDR3 size: 13 residues. The trim removed 3 bases at V and 4 bases at J, leaving 3 bases unmatched. The CDR3 DNA reads TGTGCCAGCAGTTTGGCTAGCGGATACGAGCAGTACGTC. Translated, it gives CASSLASGYEQYV.

This CDR3 is CASSSQPGTGNTGELFF. The DNA of the CDR3 is TGCGCCAGCAGCTCCCAACCCGGGACAGGGAACACCGGGGAGCTGTTTTTT. The chain employs TRBV5-1 and TRBJ2-2; 8 nucleotides line up with TRBD1. Germline assignment: CDR1 SGHRS and CDR2 YFSETQ. This CDR3 comprises 17 residues. Trimming removed 3 bases from V and 1 base from J; junction bases left unmatched: 8.

The chain has TRBV6-2 or TRBV6-3 and TRBJ1-1, with TRBD1 matching 7 bases. Trimming took 6 bases from V and 4 from J; bases not matched to a gene: 20. The CDR3 consists of 18 residues. CDR1 and CDR2 (germline): MNHEY, SVGEGT. The CDR3 spells CASSPTTGPTLKGTEAFF. In DNA form, the CDR3 reads TGTGCCAGCAGCCCTACGACAGGGCCAACACTCAAGGGCACTGAAGCTTTCTTT.

The V call is TRBV10-2, the J call TRBJ1-4; D unresolved. The CDR3 is 15 residues long. The ends were cut back, 5 bases at V and 0 bases at J, with 10 bases in the middle. Germline-derived CDR1 and CDR2 are WSHSY and SAAADI. CDR3 DNA: TGCGCCAGCAGTCCGACGGGTACAACTAATGAAAAACTGTTTTTT. As protein: CASSPTGTTNEKLFF.

The chain carries TRBV7-2 and TRBJ1-2, with D perhaps matching TRBD1 (5 bases). The germline CDR1 and CDR2 sequences are SGHTA and FQGNSA. This CDR3 is 14 amino acids long. Trimming removed 5 bases from V and 4 bases from J, with 14 bases in between. The CDR3 nucleotides are TGTGCCAGCAGCGTCCGTGGGGCGATCTATGGCTACACCTTC. Encoded protein: CASSVRGAIYGYTF.

This clone has just a few counts. The genes are TRBV24-1 and TRBJ2-1; the D gene is possibly TRBD2 (5 bases). Trimming left V 0 bases short and J 11 bases short, with 10 bases between. The CDR3 is 13 amino acids. CDR1 KGHDR and CDR2 SFDVKD come from the germline V gene. The chain's CDR3 is CATSDLTTGKQFF. CDR3 in DNA: TGTGCCACCAGTGATTTGACGACGGGAAAGCAGTTCTTC.

This clone was detected many times. V usage is TRBV5-1 and J usage is TRBJ2-7, with D perhaps TRBD1 (7 bases). Between the trimmed V and J ends, which lost 3 bases and 2 bases, there was a span of 12 bases. Germline lookup yields CDR1 SGHRS and CDR2 YFSETQ. The CDR3 length is 14 residues. The CDR3 loop reads CASSYRGLPYEQYF. CDR3 DNA sequence: TGCGCCAGCAGCTACAGGGGACTTCCCTACGAGCAGTACTTC.

The CDR3 DNA sequence: TGTGCCAGCAGTGAAATGTCGGCGGGAGGGTGGGAGCAGTACGTC. It encodes CASSEMSAGGWEQYV. The chain recombines TRBV2 with TRBJ2-7; 9 nucleotides agree with TRBD2. The V gene end was trimmed by 2 bases and the J gene end by 7 bases; junction bases not matched to a gene: 9. The V gene's germline CDR1 is SNHLY and CDR2 FYNNEI. The CDR3 is made up of 15 amino acids.

The chain has TRBV7-9 and TRBJ1-4; D is possibly TRBD1 (5 bases). Trimming cost V 5 bases and J 3 bases, with 13 bases left between them. The CDR3 totals 15 residues. CDR1 and CDR2 (germline): SEHNR, FQNEAQ (reference sequence). CDR3 loop: CASSLGGGANEKLFF. DNA for the CDR3: TGTGCCAGCAGCCTCGGTGGGGGGGCTAATGAAAAACTGTTTTTT.

The J gene is TRBJ2-2, the V gene TRBV3-1 (or the pseudogene TRBV3-2); D is uncertain. The V gene's germline CDR1 is LGHDT and CDR2 YNNKEL (reference sequence). The CDR3 is 13 residues long. Trimming pared 1 base from V and 8 bases from J, leaving 8 bases between. The CDR3 coding sequence is TGTGCCAGCAGCCAAGGAGGTTCGGGGGAGCTGTTTTTT. Translation gives CASSQGGSGELFF.

This chain connects TRBV11-3 to TRBJ2-1, with 12 positions matching TRBD2. The V gene's germline CDR1 is SGHNT and CDR2 YENEEA. This CDR3 region has 17 residues. The trim removed 4 bases at V and 14 bases at J, leaving 18 bases unmatched. The CDR3 DNA follows: TGTGCCAGCAGCTCGAACACCCTAGCGGGGGGGCAAAGCGGGGAGTTCTTC. Translated: CASSSNTLAGGQSGEFF.

This clone was observed a handful of times. This rearrangement joins TRBV3-1 (or the pseudogene TRBV3-2) to TRBJ2-1, with D unresolved. The ends were cut back, 2 bases at V and 9 bases at J, with 8 bases in the middle. Germline V lookup: CDR1 LGHDT, CDR2 YNNKEL (reference sequence). The CDR3 is 12 amino acids. DNA of the CDR3: TGTGCCAGCAGCCAAACAACGGGTGAGCAGTTCTTC. It is translated as CASSQTTGEQFF.

This clone was observed once. This chain links TRBV6-1 with TRBJ2-7; 9 bases map to TRBD1. The germline V gene has CDR1 MNHNS and CDR2 SASEGT. This CDR3 contains 16 residues. Trimming cost V 4 bases and J 0 bases; bases outside gene matches: 7. The CDR3 loop reads CASSGGGQGGSYEQYF. CDR3 bases: TGTGCCAGCAGTGGGGGGGGACAGGGCGGCTCCTACGAGCAGTACTTC.

The chain joins TRBV9 to TRBJ1-5, with D possibly being TRBD1 (6 bases). The CDR3 sequence is 14 residues long. The V gene lost 3 bases and the J gene lost 3 bases, with 10 bases spanning the gap. Germline CDR1 reads SGDLS; CDR2 reads YYNGEE. Here the CDR3 reads CASSAGTFNQPQHF. CDR3 in DNA: TGTGCCAGCAGCGCCGGGACATTCAATCAGCCCCAGCATTTT. Filled out from reference TRBV9 and TRBJ1-5, the complete variable domain reads DSGVTQTPKHLITATGQRVTLRCSPRSGDLSVYWYQQSLDQGLQFLIQYYNGEERAKGNILERFSAQQFPDLHSELNLSSLELGDSALYFCASSAGTFNQPQHFGDGTRLSIL.

The genes are TRBV9 and TRBJ1-1; the D gene is possibly TRBD1 (6 bases). From germline, CDR1 is SGDLS and CDR2 YYNGEE. There are 14 residues in the CDR3. V was clipped by 3 bases and J by 0 bases, with 9 bases between them. The CDR3 bases are TGTGCCAGCAGCGAAAGACAGGTGAACACTGAAGCTTTCTTT. It encodes CASSERQVNTEAFF.

The CDR3 DNA is TGTGCCAGCAGCGAAGAGTTTCGCAACACCGGGGAGCTGTTTTTT. This encodes CASSEEFRNTGELFF. V is TRBV6-4 and J is TRBJ2-2, with D hard to call. Trimming left V 6 bases short and J 2 bases short, with 13 bases between. Germline lookup yields CDR1 MRHNA and CDR2 SNTAGT. CDR3 length: 15 amino acids.

The chain uses TRBV5-1 and TRBJ2-3; 15 nucleotides match TRBD2. The V gene end was trimmed by 5 bases and the J gene end by 0 bases; junction bases not matched to a gene: 1. Germline V gene data show CDR1 as SGHRS and CDR2 as YFSETQ. The CDR3 contains 16 residues. The CDR3 protein is CASRGTSGRSTDTQYF. DNA for the CDR3: TGCGCCAGCAGGGGGACTAGCGGGAGGAGCACAGATACGCAGTATTTT.

The CDR3 loop reads CASSQDDGRRFF. CDR3 in DNA: TGTGCCAGCAGCCAAGATGACGGGAGACGATTCTTC. The chain couples TRBV4-2 to TRBJ2-1, with TRBD2 as a possible D gene (6 bases). Between the trimmed V and J ends, which lost 0 bases and 16 bases, there was a span of 13 bases. CDR1 is LGHNA and CDR2 is YNFKEQ in the germline V gene. There are 12 residues in the CDR3.

The gene calls are TRBV5-1 and TRBJ2-1, with TRBD2 as a possible D gene (5 bases). Trimming took off 0 bases at V and 3 bases at J, with 16 bases between the two ends. Germline V gives CDR1 SGHRS, CDR2 YFSETQ. The CDR3 contains 17 residues. Written as DNA, the CDR3 is TGCGCCAGCAGCTTGGGACGGAGTGGGAGAGACTACAATGAGCAGTTCTTC. Amino acid sequence: CASSLGRSGRDYNEQFF.

This clone was observed a handful of times. The J gene is TRBJ1-1, the V gene TRBV2; 7 nucleotides match TRBD1. V lost 9 bases and J lost 5; bases outside the gene matches: 9. Germline values: CDR1 SNHLY, CDR2 FYNNEI. The CDR3 runs to 13 residues. Written as DNA, the CDR3 is TGTGCCAGAGGGAGACAGGGCGGGACTGAAGCTTTCTTT. Protein: CARGRQGGTEAFF.

This chain connects TRBV6-4 to TRBJ2-2, with 13 bases that match TRBD2. CDR1 and CDR2 (germline): MRHNA, SNTAGT. The V and J ends lost 6 bases and 4 bases, in that order; junction bases with no gene match: 2. CDR3 length: 15 residues. This CDR3 reads CASRRLAGGTGELFF. As DNA, the CDR3 is TGTGCCAGCAGAAGACTAGCGGGAGGCACCGGGGAGCTGTTTTTT.

The gene calls are TRBV18 and TRBJ2-1, with D unclear. Germline V gene sequence: CDR1 KGHSH, CDR2 LQKENI. Trimming removed 1 base at V and 5 bases at J, with 9 bases between. This CDR3 region has 14 residues. The CDR3 spells CASSPQATNNEQFF. The CDR3 DNA reads as TGTGCCAGCTCACCACAGGCAACTAACAATGAGCAGTTCTTC.

V gene TRBV6-5 combines with J gene TRBJ2-3; 8 positions match TRBD1. The J segment lost 0 bases and the V segment lost 5 bases, leaving 4 bases of the junction unmatched. Germline V lookup: CDR1 MNHEY, CDR2 SVGAGI. The CDR3 totals 15 residues. Here the CDR3 reads CASSTGQESTDTQYF. Here the CDR3 DNA reads TGTGCCAGCAGTACGGGACAGGAAAGCACAGATACGCAGTATTTT.

The chain recombines TRBV2 with TRBJ1-1; D is unclear. Germline CDR1 reads SNHLY; CDR2 reads FYNNEI. V shed 4 bases and J shed 0 bases, with 9 bases lying between them. This CDR3 region has 14 residues. CDR3: CASSVYRLNTEAFF. CDR3 coding DNA: TGTGCCAGCAGTGTCTACAGATTGAACACTGAAGCTTTCTTT.

This chain joins TRBV4-3 and TRBJ2-1; D unclear. From germline, CDR1 is LGHNA and CDR2 YSLEER. Between the trimmed V and J ends, which lost 0 bases and 5 bases, there was a span of 11 bases. This CDR3 contains 15 residues. CDR3 in amino acids: CASSQDRAIDNEQFF. CDR3 sequence (DNA): TGCGCCAGCAGCCAAGATAGAGCAATTGACAATGAGCAGTTCTTC.

The chain joins TRBV9 to TRBJ2-7, with 9 positions matching TRBD2. V shed 0 bases and J 6 bases; nucleotides not matched to a gene: 7. This CDR3 spans 15 amino acids. CDR1 is SGDLS and CDR2 is YYNGEE in the germline V gene. The DNA for the CDR3 is TGTGCCAGCAGCGTAGATCTAGCGGGGAGCCGCGAGCAGTACTTC. Its protein is CASSVDLAGSREQYF.

The chain couples TRBV9 to TRBJ2-3; 8 bases line up with TRBD2. The CDR3 loop spans 17 amino acids. Germline V CDR1 and CDR2: SGDLS, YYNGEE. V trimming: 0 bases; J trimming: 4 bases; junction bases outside the gene matches: 10. The CDR3 region is CASSVVGGGLSSDTQYF. CDR3 DNA: TGTGCCAGCAGCGTAGTCGGCGGGGGGTTATCGTCAGATACGCAGTATTTT.